Sequencing of this T cell receptor (beta chain) was carried out in a study of radiation and T cells in renal cell carcinoma (dated by TCRdb to about 2020). General notes on the study: Samples were obtained from a clinical trial, in which 15 Gy stereotactic body radiation therapy was delivered to primary renal cell carcinomas and nephrectomy was performed 4 weeks later. In the roughly 54 samples combined, fewer than 5 million unique CDR3 nucleotide sequences were found, encoding roughly 2,500,000 unique CDR3 amino acid sequences. A total of around 50 samples underwent TCR beta sequencing, made up of approximately 26 tumors and around 27 peripheral blood samples.

The germline V gene yields SGHRS for CDR1 and YFSETQ for CDR2. V loses 4 bases, J loses 1 base, and the germline ends lie 11 bases apart. From the cysteine up to the phenylalanine, the CDR3 has a length of 14 residues. The CDR3 DNA has 42 bases and is translated from base 1. This sample's time point label indicates: blood 2 weeks post-SBRT. This specimen's treatment or condition label, per the study, means: 15 Gy SBRT to primary tumor, nephrectomy 4 weeks later. To track tumor-enriched clonotypes, serial peripheral blood was sampled from radiation-treated patients at baseline and at 2 weeks and 4 weeks after SBRT. Renal cell carcinoma with clear cell pathology was present in all patients. The QIAamp DNA Blood Mini Kit (Qiagen) was used to prepare genomic DNA for TCR sequencing. Samples were included in the analyses only if all quality control checks were passed. Notes on this clone: Its antigen specificity is not known. No base quality values were provided; no much bigger clone lies one nucleotide off.

What the research found in general, with its limitations: Changes in the blood repertoire were not tracked past 4 weeks after treatment. Because pretreatment tumor biopsies were not available, the study could not determine whether clonotypes were already present within the tumor at baseline. Top tumor clonotypes rose in blood from baseline to 2 weeks post-radiation, then contracted by 4 weeks, suggesting transient expansion of tumor-resident clones. Because the trial had a single-armed design, the trial could not examine how radiation dose or scheduling affected the TCR repertoire.

Following the manufacturer's recommendations, the immunoSEQ kit was used to generate TCR beta libraries from genomic DNA. To prepare libraries, a first multiplex PCR with proprietary primers was run, followed by a second PCR that added unique barcodes, and a bead cleanup was done after each round. Each sample batch included a kit-provided positive control reaction and a negative control reaction. The final libraries underwent checking on an Agilent 4200 TapeStation D1000 ScreenTape, volumetric pooling, and quantification by qPCR. Sequencing ran on an Illumina NextSeq500 with a MidOutput 150-cycle cartridge, using 156 Read1 and 15 Index1 cycles with kit custom primers. The pooled library was loaded at 0.9 to 1 pM, with a roughly 20% PhiX control spiked in. The original methods were these. The vendor-processed data were analyzed in R, and a clonotype was defined as all T cells that share the same CDR3 nucleotide sequence. In the clone abundance analyses, frequencies were normalized to the 10,000 most abundant clones in each sample. Public T cell clones, which averaged fewer than five per sample, were removed prior to analysis. A difference in abundance of at least 32-fold between compartments was used to define tumor-enriched and baseline blood-enriched clonotypes. A beta-binomial differential abundance model was applied to find clonotypes that expanded or contracted between blood time points. The Baroni-Urbani and Buser coefficient was used to measure tumor-blood repertoire similarity, and groups were compared with two-tailed Wilcoxon tests in R. Entries here come from immuneACCESS through TCRdb and include only in-frame sequences with V and J called. Some clones fail to appear in such tables; in the studies checked, an unresolved V gene covers under half of the shortfall, and the cause of the remainder is unknown. V, J and clone size derive from that table, while D and trimming were established from the DNA sequence. This sample comprises about 150,000 clones, 80% to 90% of them detected only once. Roughly 13% of the sample comes from the top ten.

This specimen consisted of blood, obtained from a patient whose treatment included radiotherapy and nephrectomy. The receptor comes from a woman aged 45-60 years with renal cell carcinoma. Recombination joined TRBV5-1 with TRBJ1-2, with no confident D gene call. The CDR3 corresponds to CASSATDGNYGYTF. The nucleotide sequence reads as follows: TGCGCCAGCAGCGCCACGGACGGTAACTATGGCTACACCTTC.